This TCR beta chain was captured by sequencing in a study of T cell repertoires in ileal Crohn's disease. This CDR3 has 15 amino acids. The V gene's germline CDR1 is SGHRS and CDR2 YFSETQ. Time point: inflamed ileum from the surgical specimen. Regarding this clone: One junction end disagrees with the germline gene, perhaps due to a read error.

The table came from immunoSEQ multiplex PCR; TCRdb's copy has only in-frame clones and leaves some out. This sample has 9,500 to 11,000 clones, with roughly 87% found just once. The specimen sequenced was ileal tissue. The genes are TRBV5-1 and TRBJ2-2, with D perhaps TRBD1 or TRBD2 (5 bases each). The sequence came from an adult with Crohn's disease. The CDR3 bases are TGCGCCGGCAGCTACGACACGGGGCTAACCGGGGAGCTGTTTTTT. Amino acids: CAGSYDTGLTGELFF. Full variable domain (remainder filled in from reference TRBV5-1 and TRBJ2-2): KAGVTQTPRYLIKTRGQQVTLSCSPISGHRSVSWYQQTPGQGLQFLFEYFSETQRNKGNFPGRFSGRQFSNSRSEMNVSTLELGDSALYLCAGSYDTGLTGELFFGEGSRLTVL.